Presented here are 10 T cell receptor beta chains from one specimen sequenced in a study of shared T cell receptors in the human thymus. Some clones are missing from TCRdb's copy, which holds only in-frame ones; the method was immunoSEQ multiplex PCR. The table has approximately 760,000 clones, approximately 83% seen once. These records were also assigned to another study, of human thymus T cells.

The sample taken for sequencing was thymocytes. Receptors originate from a girl under three years old with a congenital heart defect.

The rearrangement joins TRBV6-6 to TRBJ1-2; TRBD1 might be the D (6 bases). The CDR3 runs 12 residues. Germline CDR1 and CDR2: MNHNY and SVGAGI (reference sequence). Deletions cut 4 bases from V and 6 bases from J, with 9 bases between. CDR3 sequence (DNA): TGTGCCAGCAGTTTCCGGGACAATGGCTACACCTTC. Protein: CASSFRDNGYTF.

The CDR3 nucleotides are TGTGCCAGCTCACGGACAGACTACGAGCAGTACTTC. Amino acid sequence: CASSRTDYEQYF. The chain has TRBV18 and TRBJ2-7; D possibly corresponds to TRBD1 (6 bases). The V gene's germline CDR1 is KGHSH and CDR2 LQKENI. This CDR3 contains 12 residues. V was pared by 4 bases and J by 3 bases, with 7 bases between.

The chain has TRBV7-9 and TRBJ1-5; a weak D match, TRBD1 (6 bases). The CDR3 has 16 amino acids. Between the trimmed V and J ends, which lost 1 base and 2 bases, there was a span of 12 bases. The germline V gene encodes CDR1 SEHNR and CDR2 FQNEAQ (reference sequence). The DNA of the CDR3 is TGTGCCAGCAGCTTAGGGGGGCGCGAGGGCAATCAGCCCCAGCATTTT. Its translation is CASSLGGREGNQPQHF.

The chain employs TRBV28 and TRBJ2-7; 8 nucleotides agree with TRBD2. After removal of 6 bases from V and 4 bases from J, the junction contained 14 bases not matched to a gene. Germline CDR1 is MDHEN and CDR2 is SYDVKM. The CDR3 contains 16 residues. Here the CDR3 reads CASSPPRGGRRYEQYF. The CDR3 DNA is TGTGCCAGCAGCCCTCCCCGGGGGGGGCGTCGATACGAGCAGTACTTC.

The rearrangement joins TRBV12-5 to TRBJ1-1; no definite D call. The germline CDR1 and CDR2 sequences are LGHNT and FRNRAP. Trimming pared 5 bases from V and 13 bases from J, leaving 29 bases between. CDR3 length equals 16 residues. In DNA form, the CDR3 reads TGTGCTAGTGGTAAACCCCCCCCCGAGGGCGAGGACGTAGTTTTCTTT. Protein product: CASGKPPPEGEDVVFF.

The CDR3 bases are TGCGCCAGCAGCCAAGATTCGGCGCGCACCGGGGGGCCATCCTACAATGAGCAGTTCTTC. Residues: CASSQDSARTGGPSYNEQFF. The genes are TRBV4-3 and TRBJ2-1, with a possible D match to TRBD2 (7 bases). V was shortened by 0 bases and J by 1 base, with 22 bases between the two germline ends. Germline loops: CDR1 LGHNA, CDR2 YSLEER. CDR3 size: 20 residues.

This clone has only one observation. This chain joins TRBV25-1 and TRBJ1-2, with D possibly being TRBD1 (5 bases). Germline V lookup: CDR1 MGHDK, CDR2 SYGVNS. This CDR3 contains 12 residues. V lost 8 bases and J lost 7, with 14 bases in between. CDR3 in DNA: TGTGCCAGCGTGGGCAGGGCTGGTGGCTACACCTTC. This translates into CASVGRAGGYTF.

This rearrangement joins TRBV18 to TRBJ1-2; no definite D call. This CDR3 is built from 14 residues. The V and J ends lost 2 bases and 0 bases respectively, with 7 bases between them. CDR1 and CDR2 from the germline V gene are KGHSH and LQKENI. The CDR3 DNA reads as TGTGCCAGCTCACCATCCCTTACTAACTATGGCTACACCTTC. Translation gives CASSPSLTNYGYTF.

As DNA, the CDR3 is TGTGCCAGCAGCCTCGGTAACAGGTACCTCTACACTGAAGCTTTCTTT. This codes for CASSLGNRYLYTEAFF. The chain employs TRBV5-8 and TRBJ1-1; a possible D gene is TRBD1 (5 bases). This CDR3 has 16 amino acids. The V end lost 4 bases, the J end lost 3 bases, and 19 bases lay between the germline ends. Germline V gene lookup returns CDR1 SGHTS and CDR2 YDEGEE.

This clone has only a few counts. This chain uses TRBV7-2 with TRBJ2-3; D perhaps matches TRBD1 (6 bases). Trimming pared 0 bases from V and 4 bases from J, leaving 17 bases between. The germline V gene has CDR1 SGHTA and CDR2 FQGNSA. The CDR3 is made up of 17 amino acids. The CDR3 nucleotides are TGTGCCAGCAGCTTAGCGGGGGCCAGGTGGGTCCCAGATACGCAGTATTTT. This codes for CASSLAGARWVPDTQYF.